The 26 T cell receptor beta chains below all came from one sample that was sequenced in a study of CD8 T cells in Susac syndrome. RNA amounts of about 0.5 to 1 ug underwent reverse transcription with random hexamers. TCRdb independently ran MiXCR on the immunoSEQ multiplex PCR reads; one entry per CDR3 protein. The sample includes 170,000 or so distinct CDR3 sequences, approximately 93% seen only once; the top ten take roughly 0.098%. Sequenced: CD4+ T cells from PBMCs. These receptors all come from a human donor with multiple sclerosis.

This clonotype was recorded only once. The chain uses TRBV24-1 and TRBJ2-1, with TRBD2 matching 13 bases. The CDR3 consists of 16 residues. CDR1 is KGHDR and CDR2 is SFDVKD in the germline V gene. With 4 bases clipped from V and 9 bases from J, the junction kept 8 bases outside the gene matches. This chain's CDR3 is CATSDLGLAGTGEQFF. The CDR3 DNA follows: TGTGCCACCAGTGACCTGGGACTAGCGGGGACGGGTGAGCAGTTCTTC.

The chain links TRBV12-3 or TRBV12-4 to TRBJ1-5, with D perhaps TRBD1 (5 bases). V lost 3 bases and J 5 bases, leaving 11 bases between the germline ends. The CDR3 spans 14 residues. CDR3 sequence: CASSFGAADQPQHF. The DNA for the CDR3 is TGTGCCAGCAGTTTTGGGGCGGCCGATCAGCCCCAGCATTTT.

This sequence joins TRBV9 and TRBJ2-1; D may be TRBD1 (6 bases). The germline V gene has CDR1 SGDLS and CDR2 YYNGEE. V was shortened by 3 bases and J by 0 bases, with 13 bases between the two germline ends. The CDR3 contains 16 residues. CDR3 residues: CASSAGQLRSYNEQFF. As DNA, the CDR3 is TGTGCCAGCAGCGCGGGACAACTACGCTCCTACAATGAGCAGTTCTTC.

In DNA form, the CDR3 reads TGCGCCAGCACGGGACAGGCTAATGAAAAACTGTTTTTT. Translation gives CASTGQANEKLFF. This chain connects TRBV5-1 to TRBJ1-4; 8 nucleotides line up with TRBD1. The CDR3 sequence is 13 residues long. The V gene end was trimmed by 6 bases and the J gene end by 3 bases; junction bases not matched to a gene: 1. Germline CDR1 and CDR2: SGHRS and YFSETQ.

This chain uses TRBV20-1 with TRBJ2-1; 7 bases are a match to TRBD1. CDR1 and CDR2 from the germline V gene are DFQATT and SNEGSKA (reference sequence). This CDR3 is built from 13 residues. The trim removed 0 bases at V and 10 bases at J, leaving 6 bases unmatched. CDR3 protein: CSARDPRGLEQFF. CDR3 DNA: TGCAGTGCTAGAGATCCGAGGGGGCTCGAGCAGTTCTTC.

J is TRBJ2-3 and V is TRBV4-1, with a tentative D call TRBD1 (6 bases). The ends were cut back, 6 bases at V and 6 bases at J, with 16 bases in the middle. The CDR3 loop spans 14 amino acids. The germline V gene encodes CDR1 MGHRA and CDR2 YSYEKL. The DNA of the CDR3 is TGCGCCAGCAGGGACCAGGGGCGCGGGGATACGCAGTATTTT. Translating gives CASRDQGRGDTQYF.

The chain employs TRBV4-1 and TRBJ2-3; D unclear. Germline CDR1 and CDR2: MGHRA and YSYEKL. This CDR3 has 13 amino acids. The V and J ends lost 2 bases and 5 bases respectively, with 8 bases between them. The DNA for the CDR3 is TGCGCCAGCAGCCAACCCAAGGTAGATACGCAGTATTTT. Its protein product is CASSQPKVDTQYF.

The CDR3 nucleotides are TGCGCCAGCAGCCCGTGGGGGCGACAAGAGCAGTTCTTC. As protein: CASSPWGRQEQFF. The chain has TRBV5-1 and TRBJ2-1; D possibly corresponds to TRBD1 (6 bases). V dropped 4 bases and J dropped 10 bases, with 15 bases sitting between them. The germline V gene encodes CDR1 SGHRS and CDR2 YFSETQ. The CDR3 loop spans 13 amino acids.

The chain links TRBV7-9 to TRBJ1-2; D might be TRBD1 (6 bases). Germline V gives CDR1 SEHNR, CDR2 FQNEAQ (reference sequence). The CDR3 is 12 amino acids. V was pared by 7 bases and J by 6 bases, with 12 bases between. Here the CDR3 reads CASTLDSNGYTF. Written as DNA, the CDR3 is TGTGCCAGCACCCTGGACAGCAATGGCTACACCTTC.

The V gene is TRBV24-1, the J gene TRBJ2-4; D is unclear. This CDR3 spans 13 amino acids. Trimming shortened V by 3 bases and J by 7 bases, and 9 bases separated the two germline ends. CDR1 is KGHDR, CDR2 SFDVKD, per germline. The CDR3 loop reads CATSDTGINIQYF. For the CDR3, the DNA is TGTGCCACCAGTGATACCGGAATCAACATTCAGTACTTC.

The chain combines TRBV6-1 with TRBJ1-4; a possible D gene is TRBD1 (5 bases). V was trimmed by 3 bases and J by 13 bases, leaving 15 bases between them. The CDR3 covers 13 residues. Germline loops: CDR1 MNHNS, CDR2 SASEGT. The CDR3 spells CASSDRIKGRLFF. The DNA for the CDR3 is TGTGCCAGCAGTGATCGGATTAAGGGACGACTGTTTTTT.

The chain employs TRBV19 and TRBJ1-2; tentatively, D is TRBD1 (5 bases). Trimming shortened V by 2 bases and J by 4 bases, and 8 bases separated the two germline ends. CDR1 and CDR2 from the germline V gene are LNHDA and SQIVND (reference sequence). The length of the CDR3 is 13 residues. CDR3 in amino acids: CASSISGTYGYTF. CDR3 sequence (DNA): TGTGCCAGTAGTATATCAGGGACCTATGGCTACACCTTC. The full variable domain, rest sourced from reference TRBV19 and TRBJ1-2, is DGGITQSPKYLFRKEGQNVTLSCEQNLNHDAMYWYRQDPGQGLRLIYYSQIVNDFQKGDIAEGYSVSREKKESFPLTVTSAQKNPTAFYLCASSISGTYGYTFGSGTRLTVV.

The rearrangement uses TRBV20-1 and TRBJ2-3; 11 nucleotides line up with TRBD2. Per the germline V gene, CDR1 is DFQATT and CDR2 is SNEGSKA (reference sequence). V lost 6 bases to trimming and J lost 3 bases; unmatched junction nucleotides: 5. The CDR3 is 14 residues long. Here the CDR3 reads CSAVAGGPTDTQYF. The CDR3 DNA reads TGCAGTGCGGTAGCGGGAGGGCCTACAGATACGCAGTATTTT.

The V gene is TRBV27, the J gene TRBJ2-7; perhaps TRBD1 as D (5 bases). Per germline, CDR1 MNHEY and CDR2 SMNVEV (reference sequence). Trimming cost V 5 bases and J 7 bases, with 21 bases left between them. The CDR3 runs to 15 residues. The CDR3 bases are TGTGCCAGCAGTGCTCGGGTCGCCTTTTCAGGGGAGCAGTACTTC. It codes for CASSARVAFSGEQYF.

For the CDR3, the DNA is TGTGCCAGCAGCCAAGGGGCGGCCGGCTATGGCTACACCTTC. Translated, it gives CASSQGAAGYGYTF. This chain uses TRBV28 with TRBJ1-2, with D tentatively TRBD1 (5 bases). The V gene's germline CDR1 is MDHEN and CDR2 SYDVKM. The V end was cut by 6 bases, the J end by 4 bases, with 15 bases between. The CDR3 runs 14 residues.

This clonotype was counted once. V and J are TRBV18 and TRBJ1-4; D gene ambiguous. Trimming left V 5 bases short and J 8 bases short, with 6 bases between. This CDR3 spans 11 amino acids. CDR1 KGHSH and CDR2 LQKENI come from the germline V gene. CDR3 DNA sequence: TGTGCCAGCTCAGAAGGAGAAAAACTGTTTTTT. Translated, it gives CASSEGEKLFF.

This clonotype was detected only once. CDR3 bases: TGTGCCACCAGTGACGAAACAGGGGGATCTGGCTACACCTTC. Its protein product is CATSDETGGSGYTF. This sequence joins TRBV24-1 and TRBJ1-2; 8 bases are a match to TRBD1. This CDR3 spans 14 amino acids. Germline V gene sequence: CDR1 KGHDR, CDR2 SFDVKD. Trimming took 4 bases from V and 7 from J; bases not matched to a gene: 7.

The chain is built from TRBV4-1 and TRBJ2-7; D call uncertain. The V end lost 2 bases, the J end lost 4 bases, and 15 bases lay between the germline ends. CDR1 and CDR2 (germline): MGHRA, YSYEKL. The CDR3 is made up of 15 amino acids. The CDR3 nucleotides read TGCGCCAGCAGCCAAAAGACGCCGGCGGAGTACGAGCAGTACTTC. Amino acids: CASSQKTPAEYEQYF.

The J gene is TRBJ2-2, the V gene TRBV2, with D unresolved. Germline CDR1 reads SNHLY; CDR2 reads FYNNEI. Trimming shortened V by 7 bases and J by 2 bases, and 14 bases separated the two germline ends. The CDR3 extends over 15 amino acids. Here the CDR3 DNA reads TGTGCCAGCACCGGCCGGGCATTAAACACCGGGGAGCTGTTTTTT. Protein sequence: CASTGRALNTGELFF.

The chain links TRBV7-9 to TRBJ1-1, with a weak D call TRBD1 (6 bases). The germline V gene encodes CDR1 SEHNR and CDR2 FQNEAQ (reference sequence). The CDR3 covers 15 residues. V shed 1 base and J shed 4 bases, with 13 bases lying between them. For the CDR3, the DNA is TGTGCCAGCAGCTTAGTTGGGGGGCAGGGCACTGAAGCTTTCTTT. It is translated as CASSLVGGQGTEAFF.

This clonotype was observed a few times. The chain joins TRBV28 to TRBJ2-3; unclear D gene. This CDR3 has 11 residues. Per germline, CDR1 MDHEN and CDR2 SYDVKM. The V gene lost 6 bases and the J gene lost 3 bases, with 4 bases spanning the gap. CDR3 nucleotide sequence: TGTGCCAGCAGCCTTACAGATACGCAGTATTTT. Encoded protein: CASSLTDTQYF.

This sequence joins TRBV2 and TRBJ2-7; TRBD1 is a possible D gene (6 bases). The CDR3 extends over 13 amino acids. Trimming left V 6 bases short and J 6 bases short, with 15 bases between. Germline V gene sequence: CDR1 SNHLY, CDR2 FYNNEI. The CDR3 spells CASRGTLLGEQYF. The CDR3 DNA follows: TGTGCCAGCAGGGGGACACTGTTGGGCGAGCAGTACTTC.

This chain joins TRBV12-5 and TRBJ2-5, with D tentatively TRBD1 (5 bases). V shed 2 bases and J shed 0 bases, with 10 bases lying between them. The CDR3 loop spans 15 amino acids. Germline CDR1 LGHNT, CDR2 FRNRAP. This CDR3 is CASGLLGQYQETQYF. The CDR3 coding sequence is TGTGCTAGTGGTTTGCTAGGACAATACCAAGAGACCCAGTACTTC.

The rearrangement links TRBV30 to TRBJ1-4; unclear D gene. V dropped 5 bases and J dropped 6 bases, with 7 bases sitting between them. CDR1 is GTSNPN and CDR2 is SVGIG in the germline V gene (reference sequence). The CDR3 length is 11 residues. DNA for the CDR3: TGTGCCTGGGGGGTCCATGAAAAACTGTTTTTT. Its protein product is CAWGVHEKLFF.

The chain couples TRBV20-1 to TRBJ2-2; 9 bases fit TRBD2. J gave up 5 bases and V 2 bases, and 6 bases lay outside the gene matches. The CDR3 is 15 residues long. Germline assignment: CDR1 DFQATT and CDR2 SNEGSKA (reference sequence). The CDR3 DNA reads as TGCAGTGCTAGACTTAGCGGGGGAGGAACCGGGGAGCTGTTTTTT. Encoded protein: CSARLSGGGTGELFF.

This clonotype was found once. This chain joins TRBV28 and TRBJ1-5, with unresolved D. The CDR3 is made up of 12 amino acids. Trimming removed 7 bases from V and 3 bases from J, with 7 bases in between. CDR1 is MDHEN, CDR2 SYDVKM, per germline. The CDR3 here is CASNTINQPQHF. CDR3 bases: TGTGCCAGCAACACGATCAATCAGCCCCAGCATTTT.